This T cell receptor beta chain was documented in a study of T cell responses to AZD1222 COVID-19 vaccine. Libraries were prepared by immunoSEQ multiplex PCR; TCRdb keeps only in-frame clonotypes and omits some of them. The sample holds some 150,000 clones, roughly 88% seen once. CDR1 SGHNT and CDR2 YENEEA come from the germline V gene. The CDR3 contains 13 residues. Between the trimmed V and J ends, which lost 5 bases and 0 bases, there was a span of 5 bases. The starting material was peripheral blood, obtained on day 0 of AZD1222 vaccination. The gene calls are TRBV11-3 and TRBJ1-3, with D hard to call. The source of this sequence is an adult in good health. The DNA of the CDR3 is TGTGCCAGCAGCGGGCGCTCTGGAAACACCATATATTTT. Translating it yields CASSGRSGNTIYF.